These T cell receptor beta chains were read from a single sample in a study of control samples from healthy donors and cancer patients. The protocol was immunoSEQ multiplex PCR, while the TCRdb copy is restricted to in-frame clones and leaves out a portion. The sample yields approximately 150,000 clones, around 92% seen once. The sequencing input was blood. These receptors were collected from a woman between 35 and 50 years old in good health. The CDR3 runs from the conserved cysteine through the conserved F or W. Fields, in order: CDR3 DNA, CDR3 protein, V gene, D gene, clone size, J gene. A D gene is named only where the DNA matches it firmly. A row's size may be missing; if present it is once, few, many or a size class.

DNA: TGTGCCAGCAGTTTTAGGCAGGGGGCGCTTAATGAAAAACTGTTTTTT
CDR3: CASSFRQGALNEKLFF
V: TRBV27
D: TRBD1
size: -
J: TRBJ1-4

DNA: TGTGCCATCACCCCACCGGACAGAGAGAACACCGGGGAGCTGTTTTTT
CDR3: CAITPPDRENTGELFF
V: TRBV2
D: -
size: -
J: TRBJ2-2

DNA: TGTGCCAGCAGTTACGACAGGGGTTATGGAAACACCATATATTTT
CDR3: CASSYDRGYGNTIYF
V: TRBV6-2/TRBV6-3
D: TRBD1
size: -
J: TRBJ1-3

DNA: TGTGCCAGCAGCGCGGGACGGGCCTACGAGCAGTACTTC
CDR3: CASSAGRAYEQYF
V: TRBV11-2
D: -
size: -
J: TRBJ2-7

DNA: TGCAGCGTTGAAACATCCCGACAGGGAAACACTGAAGCTTTCTTT
CDR3: CSVETSRQGNTEAFF
V: TRBV29-1
D: TRBD1
size: -
J: TRBJ1-1

DNA: TGTGCCAGCCTTGATTTTGGTGTTACTGAAGCTTTCTTT
CDR3: CASLDFGVTEAFF
V: TRBV11-2
D: -
size: -
J: TRBJ1-1

DNA: TGTGCCAGCAGTCGACGACTAGCGGGGGGAACAGATACGCAGTATTTT
CDR3: CASSRRLAGGTDTQYF
V: TRBV3-1/TRBV3-2
D: TRBD2
size: -
J: TRBJ2-3

DNA: TGTGCCAGCAGCGTACGGAATATGAACACTGAAGCTTTCTTT
CDR3: CASSVRNMNTEAFF
V: TRBV5-4
D: -
size: once
J: TRBJ1-1

DNA: TGTGCCAGCAGCTTAACTCTAATGGGACTGGGGGGGGGCTACACCTTC
CDR3: CASSLTLMGLGGGYTF
V: TRBV7-3
D: -
size: -
J: TRBJ1-2

DNA: TGTGCCAGCAGCAGGGGGACCACGACTAATCAGCCCCAGCATTTT
CDR3: CASSRGTTTNQPQHF
V: TRBV6-6
D: TRBD1
size: -
J: TRBJ1-5

DNA: TGTGCCAGCAGTCAGCAGGGTATGGGTTGGGCTGAAGCTTTCTTT
CDR3: CASSQQGMGWAEAFF
V: TRBV6-5
D: -
size: -
J: TRBJ1-1

DNA: TGCGCCAGCAGCTTTATCCGGACAGATACGCAGTATTTT
CDR3: CASSFIRTDTQYF
V: TRBV5-1
D: -
size: -
J: TRBJ2-3

DNA: TGCGCCAGCAGCTTGTCTACGGGGGGGCCTCCTGAGCAGTTCTTC
CDR3: CASSLSTGGPPEQFF
V: TRBV5-1
D: TRBD2
size: -
J: TRBJ2-1

DNA: TGCGCCAGCCGCCGACAGGAGAATGAAAAACTGTTTTTT
CDR3: CASRRQENEKLFF
V: TRBV4-1
D: -
size: -
J: TRBJ1-4

DNA: TGTGCCAGTAGTATAAGGCGGGACGGCGAGCAGTACTTC
CDR3: CASSIRRDGEQYF
V: TRBV19
D: -
size: -
J: TRBJ2-7

DNA: TGCGCCAGCACCGCGGCTAGCGGGGTCTACGAGCAGTACTTC
CDR3: CASTAASGVYEQYF
V: TRBV5-1
D: TRBD2
size: -
J: TRBJ2-7

DNA: TGCGCCAGCAGTGAGCTACCGGGAGCCATAGGTGAAAAACTGTTTTTT
CDR3: CASSELPGAIGEKLFF
V: TRBV10-2
D: -
size: -
J: TRBJ1-4

DNA: TGTGCCAGCTCACCGTATACAGAGCCTGGAAACACCATATATTTT
CDR3: CASSPYTEPGNTIYF
V: TRBV18
D: -
size: once
J: TRBJ1-3

DNA: TGTGCCAGCAGCCAGGGACCCACCGGGGAGCTGTTTTTT
CDR3: CASSQGPTGELFF
V: TRBV25-1
D: -
size: -
J: TRBJ2-2

DNA: TGTGCCAGCAGCTTAATGGAGGGACCCTACGAGCAGTACTTC
CDR3: CASSLMEGPYEQYF
V: TRBV11-2
D: -
size: -
J: TRBJ2-7

DNA: TGTGCCAGCACGGCGGGGCCCTATAATTCACCCCTCCACTTT
CDR3: CASTAGPYNSPLHF
V: TRBV5-6
D: -
size: -
J: TRBJ1-6

DNA: TGTGCCAGCAGCTTAGCCCCCACAGGGTATAATGAAAAACTGTTTTTT
CDR3: CASSLAPTGYNEKLFF
V: TRBV7-9
D: -
size: -
J: TRBJ1-4

DNA: TGCGCCAGCAGCTGGGACCTGGGGTCGGATACGCAGTATTTT
CDR3: CASSWDLGSDTQYF
V: TRBV5-1
D: -
size: -
J: TRBJ2-3

DNA: TGTGCCAGCAGAGGAGGGGGGGCGTCAGAAAAATTTTTGACAGATACGCAGTATTTT
CDR3: CASRGGGASEKFLTDTQYF
V: TRBV28
D: -
size: once
J: TRBJ2-3

DNA: TGTGCCAGCAGCCGTATAGGGGGCGTGGAGACCCAGTACTTC
CDR3: CASSRIGGVETQYF
V: TRBV5-6
D: TRBD1
size: -
J: TRBJ2-5

DNA: TGTGCCAGCAGTTACACCCGTAGAAAGATTGCCGAGCAGTACTTC
CDR3: CASSYTRRKIAEQYF
V: TRBV6-5
D: -
size: -
J: TRBJ2-7

DNA: TGCGCCAGCAGCCAAGACTTCTTAGACAGGGCCACGGGGGAACTGTTTTTT
CDR3: CASSQDFLDRATGELFF
V: TRBV4-1
D: TRBD1
size: -
J: TRBJ1-4

DNA: TGTGCCAGCAGCAAACGGACAGGGACTGAAGCTTTCTTT
CDR3: CASSKRTGTEAFF
V: TRBV7-3
D: TRBD1
size: -
J: TRBJ1-1

DNA: TGTGCCAGCAGCCCCGCGGGACTAGCGAATGAGCAGTTCTTC
CDR3: CASSPAGLANEQFF
V: TRBV27
D: TRBD2
size: -
J: TRBJ2-1

DNA: TGCGCCAGCAGCCAACATAGCCGGAACAAAAATGAAAAACTGTTTTTT
CDR3: CASSQHSRNKNEKLFF
V: TRBV4-1
D: -
size: -
J: TRBJ1-4